Listed here is a single T cell receptor (beta chain). The sample is drawn from a study of blood T cell repertoires in COVID-19. Across the study: T cells, B-cell-depleted T cells, or PBMCs supplied cDNA or gDNA.

Only in-frame clones appear in the TCRdb table, and some are missing; sequencing was by immunoSEQ multiplex PCR. The table lists more than 55,000 clones, around 85% of them singletons. Deletions cut 3 bases from V and 9 bases from J, with 9 bases between. CDR1 is MDHEN, CDR2 SYDVKM, per germline. The CDR3 is made up of 12 amino acids. Sequenced material: peripheral blood. The chain is built from TRBV28 and TRBJ2-1; D is unresolved. The receptor was isolated from a man in his forties or fifties with active COVID-19. In nucleotides, the CDR3 is TGTGCCAGCAGTTTCCGACTGGTTGAGCAGTTCTTC. Residues: CASSFRLVEQFF.